Only a few counts were recorded for the clone carrying this TCR beta chain. TCRdb reanalysed the 5' RACE reads using MiXCR and keeps one entry per CDR3 protein. The sample yields approximately 700,000 distinct CDR3 sequences, around a sixth seen once. The entry originates in a study of identical twins. Germline V gives CDR1 SQVTM, CDR2 ANQGSEA. The CDR3 has 16 residues. After removal of 6 bases from V and 0 bases from J, the junction contained 11 bases not matched to a gene. The same data also contributed to another study, on T cells expressing NK-cell markers. As that report states: The TCR beta repertoires originated in sorted CD3+CD56+NKG2C+, CD3+CD56+NKG2C- and CD3+CD56-NKG2C+ T cells.

The clonotype comes from a young woman in good health. The chain recombines TRBV29-1 with TRBJ2-1; 7 bases agree with TRBD2. Sequences were obtained from PBMCs. In DNA form, the CDR3 reads TGCAGCGTATCACGGGGGGTACCCAGCTCCTACAATGAGCAGTTCTTC. Amino acid sequence: CSVSRGVPSSYNEQFF.